One sample yielded the 20 T cell receptor beta chains listed below, sequenced in a study of blood T cell repertoires in COVID-19. Sequencing was performed with immunoSEQ multiplex PCR; in TCRdb, only in-frame clones are kept and a portion is missing. This sample carries about 190,000 clones, around 90% of them seen once, and the ten largest clones take about 0.66%. Material: peripheral blood. The source of these receptors is a man aged 50-60 years with acute or convalescent COVID-19.

This clone was observed once. The J gene is TRBJ1-5, the V gene TRBV9; D is undetermined. V gave up 4 bases and J gave up 4 bases, with 9 bases separating them. Germline CDR1 and CDR2: SGDLS and YYNGEE. This CDR3 is built from 13 residues. CDR3: CASSREVNQPQHF. CDR3 nucleotide sequence: TGTGCCAGCAGCCGAGAGGTGAATCAGCCCCAGCATTTT. The whole variable domain, filled in from reference TRBV9 and TRBJ1-5, reads DSGVTQTPKHLITATGQRVTLRCSPRSGDLSVYWYQQSLDQGLQFLIQYYNGEERAKGNILERFSAQQFPDLHSELNLSSLELGDSALYFCASSREVNQPQHFGDGTRLSIL.

This clone was observed a few times. This sequence joins TRBV7-3 and TRBJ1-6; maybe TRBD1 (6 bases). The CDR3 totals 14 residues. V gave up 2 bases and J gave up 5 bases, with 7 bases separating them. Germline values: CDR1 SGHTA, CDR2 FQGTGA. CDR3 nucleotide sequence: TGTGCCAGCAGCTTAGGACAGAATAATTCACCCCTCCACTTT. Encoded protein: CASSLGQNNSPLHF.

The chain is built from TRBV7-2 and TRBJ2-2; D is possibly TRBD2 (5 bases). V gave up 11 bases and J gave up 5 bases, with 12 bases separating them. Germline V gene lookup returns CDR1 SGHTA and CDR2 FQGNSA. CDR3 length: 12 residues. In DNA form, the CDR3 reads TGTGCCGGGAATGCGGGTACCGGGGAGCTGTTTTTT. Translated: CAGNAGTGELFF.

The gene calls are TRBV28 and TRBJ2-2, with D perhaps matching TRBD2 (6 bases). Germline loops: CDR1 MDHEN, CDR2 SYDVKM. V gave up 6 bases and J gave up 6 bases, with 29 bases separating them. This CDR3 comprises 19 residues. Here the CDR3 DNA reads TGTGCCAGCAGCTGGCGGGATGCCGAGGCTTGGTTTCCAGCCGGGGAGCTGTTTTTT. It translates to CASSWRDAEAWFPAGELFF.

This chain joins TRBV28 and TRBJ2-3; 7 bases agree with TRBD2. Germline CDR1 MDHEN, CDR2 SYDVKM. V gave up 11 bases and J gave up 4 bases; unmatched junction bases: 15. This CDR3 is built from 15 residues. This chain's CDR3 is CAAEGRDRYPDTQYF. In DNA, the CDR3 is TGTGCCGCAGAAGGGAGGGATAGGTATCCAGATACGCAGTATTTT.

In this sample, this clone turned up once. The chain couples TRBV27 to TRBJ2-1, with 9 bases that match TRBD1. CDR3 length: 14 amino acids. Germline V CDR1 and CDR2: MNHEY, SMNVEV (reference sequence). With V trimmed by 5 bases and J by 5 bases, 4 bases remained unmatched. The CDR3 nucleotides read TGTGCCAGCAGTGGGGGACAGGGAGACAATGAGCAGTTCTTC. Its protein product is CASSGGQGDNEQFF.

V gene TRBV19 combines with J gene TRBJ2-2; the match to TRBD1 covers 8 bases. After removal of 11 bases from V and 6 bases from J, the junction contained 8 bases not matched to a gene. This CDR3 region has 13 residues. CDR1 and CDR2 (germline): LNHDA, SQIVND (reference sequence). CDR3 amino acids: CAHGTGISGELFF. DNA for the CDR3: TGTGCCCATGGGACAGGTATTTCCGGGGAGCTGTTTTTT. The variable domain in full, with the rest retrieved from reference TRBV19 and TRBJ2-2, is DGGITQSPKYLFRKEGQNVTLSCEQNLNHDAMYWYRQDPGQGLRLIYYSQIVNDFQKGDIAEGYSVSREKKESFPLTVTSAQKNPTAFYLCAHGTGISGELFFGEGSRLTVL.

The CDR3 bases are TGTGCCAGCAGCCCACGCTTTGGGAGGGACGGCGAGCAGTACTTC. As protein: CASSPRFGRDGEQYF. The chain joins TRBV9 to TRBJ2-7; 7 bases are a match to TRBD2. The CDR3 runs to 15 residues. The V and J ends lost 4 bases and 6 bases, in that order; junction bases with no gene match: 13. Germline V CDR1 and CDR2: SGDLS, YYNGEE.

The chain uses TRBV9 and TRBJ1-4, with D unclear. V was cut by 3 bases and J by 6 bases, with 18 bases left in between. The CDR3 has 16 residues. Germline V lookup: CDR1 SGDLS, CDR2 YYNGEE. CDR3 bases: TGTGCCAGCAGCGAATCCGCATGGGGAGCTCATGAAAAACTGTTTTTT. Amino acids: CASSESAWGAHEKLFF.

Here the CDR3 reads CASSFTGTGTEAFF. The CDR3 nucleotides are TGTGCCAGCAGCTTCACAGGGACGGGCACTGAAGCTTTCTTT. The gene calls are TRBV7-6 and TRBJ1-1, with a tentative D call TRBD1 (6 bases). V lost 3 bases, J lost 4 bases, and 12 bases lay in between. This CDR3 spans 14 amino acids. Germline CDR1 and CDR2: SGHVS and FNYEAQ.

The rearrangement links TRBV4-3 to TRBJ1-4; TRBD1 is a possible D gene (5 bases). Germline loops: CDR1 LGHNA, CDR2 YSLEER. The ends were cut back, 0 bases at V and 7 bases at J, with 9 bases in the middle. CDR3 length: 14 residues. CDR3 residues: CASSQDRVSEKLFF. The CDR3 coding sequence is TGCGCCAGCAGCCAAGACAGGGTTTCTGAAAAACTGTTTTTT.

The chain is built from TRBV5-4 and TRBJ1-1; D gene unclear. The CDR3 runs 13 residues. Deletions cut 0 bases from V and 6 bases from J, with 9 bases between. Germline V gives CDR1 SGHNT, CDR2 YYREEE (reference sequence). The CDR3 sequence is CASSLAGLPEAFF. For the CDR3, the DNA is TGTGCCAGCAGCTTGGCCGGGTTACCTGAAGCTTTCTTT.

The chain recombines TRBV7-8 with TRBJ2-1; 10 bases align to TRBD2. The junction had 7 bases not matched to a gene; V was cut back by 2 bases and J by 6 bases. Germline CDR1 is SGHVS and CDR2 is FQNEAQ. The CDR3 sequence is 16 residues long. The CDR3: CASSLPSGSLGNEQFF. In nucleotides, the CDR3 is TGTGCCAGCAGCTTACCTAGCGGGAGTCTGGGCAATGAGCAGTTCTTC.

The chain carries TRBV7-6 and TRBJ1-5; D not certain. Germline CDR1 is SGHVS and CDR2 is FNYEAQ. The CDR3 has 15 amino acids. Trimming removed 3 bases from V and 6 bases from J, with 15 bases in between. The CDR3 bases are TGTGCCAGCAGCTTGAATGAGAGGGAGAGTCAGCCCCAGCATTTT. Protein product: CASSLNERESQPQHF.

The chain uses TRBV30 and TRBJ1-5; D is perhaps TRBD1 (5 bases). From germline, CDR1 is GTSNPN and CDR2 SVGIG (reference sequence). The V end was cut by 3 bases, the J end by 3 bases, with 9 bases between. The length of the CDR3 is 13 residues. CDR3 DNA sequence: TGTGCCTGGAGCCCAGGGATCAATCAGCCCCAGCATTTT. Translation gives CAWSPGINQPQHF.

This chain uses TRBV7-2 with TRBJ2-1; D call uncertain. The V end lost 4 bases, the J end lost 8 bases, and 12 bases lay between the germline ends. Germline CDR1 reads SGHTA; CDR2 reads FQGNSA. The CDR3 has 13 amino acids. CDR3 sequence reads: CASSSEAGDEQFF. The CDR3 bases are TGTGCCAGCAGCTCAGAGGCTGGCGATGAGCAGTTCTTC.

There are many counts of this clone. The rearrangement uses TRBV28 and TRBJ1-2; 7 bases match TRBD1. With 6 bases clipped from V and 4 bases from J, the junction kept 5 bases outside the gene matches. This CDR3 is 13 amino acids long. Germline V lookup: CDR1 MDHEN, CDR2 SYDVKM. The CDR3 loop is CASSLTGIYGYTF. CDR3 DNA sequence: TGTGCCAGCAGCCTGACAGGGATCTATGGCTACACCTTC.

The chain links TRBV7-9 to TRBJ2-2; TRBD2 aligns across 9 bases. CDR3 length: 17 amino acids. J was trimmed by 4 bases and V by 4 bases; bases with no gene match: 10. The germline gives CDR1 SEHNR, CDR2 FQNEAQ (reference sequence). CDR3 loop: CASSSSGGTPTTGELFF. CDR3 DNA sequence: TGTGCCAGCAGCTCCAGCGGGGGGACACCTACCACCGGGGAGCTGTTTTTT.

The chain couples TRBV7-3 to TRBJ2-1; 8 bases are a match to TRBD2. V was clipped by 5 bases and J by 3 bases; unmatched bases: 6. The germline CDR1 and CDR2 sequences are SGHTA and FQGTGA. The CDR3 contains 15 residues. The CDR3 sequence: CASSLGLDGYNEQFF. The CDR3 DNA sequence: TGTGCCAGCAGCCTGGGACTAGATGGCTACAATGAGCAGTTCTTC.

J is TRBJ2-2 and V is TRBV7-3; the D gene is possibly TRBD1 (6 bases). The V end lost 3 bases, the J end lost 7 bases, and 9 bases lay between the germline ends. Germline CDR1 SGHTA, CDR2 FQGTGA. The CDR3 spans 13 residues. The CDR3, as DNA: TGTGCCAGCAGCTTGGGGGCAGGCGGGGAGCTGTTTTTT. Its translation: CASSLGAGGELFF.